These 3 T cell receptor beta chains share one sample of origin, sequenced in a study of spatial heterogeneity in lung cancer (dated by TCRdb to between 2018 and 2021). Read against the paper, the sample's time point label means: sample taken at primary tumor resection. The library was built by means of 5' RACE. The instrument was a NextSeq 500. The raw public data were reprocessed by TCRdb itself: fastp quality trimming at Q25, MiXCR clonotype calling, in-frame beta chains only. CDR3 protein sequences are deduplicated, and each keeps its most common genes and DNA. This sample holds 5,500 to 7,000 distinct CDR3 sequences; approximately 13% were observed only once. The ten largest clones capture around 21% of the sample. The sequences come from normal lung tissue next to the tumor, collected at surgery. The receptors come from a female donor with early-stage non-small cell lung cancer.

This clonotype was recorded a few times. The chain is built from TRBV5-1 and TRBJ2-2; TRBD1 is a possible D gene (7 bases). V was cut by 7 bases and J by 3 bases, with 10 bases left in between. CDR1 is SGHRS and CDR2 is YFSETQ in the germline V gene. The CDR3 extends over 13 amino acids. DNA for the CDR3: TGCGCCAGCCGCGGGACAGACACCGGGGAGCTGTTTTTT. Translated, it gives CASRGTDTGELFF.

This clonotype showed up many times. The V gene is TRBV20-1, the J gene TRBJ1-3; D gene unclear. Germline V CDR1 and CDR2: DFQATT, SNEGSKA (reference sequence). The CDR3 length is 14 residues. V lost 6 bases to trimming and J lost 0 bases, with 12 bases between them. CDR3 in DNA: TGCAGTGCGCCTGTGAAGAGCTCTGGAAACACCATATATTTT. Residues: CSAPVKSSGNTIYF.

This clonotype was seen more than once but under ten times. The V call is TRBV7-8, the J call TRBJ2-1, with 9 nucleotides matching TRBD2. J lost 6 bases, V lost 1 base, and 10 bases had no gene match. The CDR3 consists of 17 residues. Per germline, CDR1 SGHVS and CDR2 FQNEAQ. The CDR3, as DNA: TGTGCCAGCAGCTTAGGAGTAGCGGGAGCTTACCTCAATGAGCAGTTCTTC. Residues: CASSLGVAGAYLNEQFF. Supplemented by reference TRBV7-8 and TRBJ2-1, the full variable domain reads GAGVSQSPRYKVAKRGQDVALRCDPISGHVSLFWYQQALGQGPEFLTYFQNEAQLDKSGLPSDRFFAERPEGSVSTLKIQRTQQEDSAVYLCASSLGVAGAYLNEQFFGPGTRLTVL.